This TCR beta chain was found in a study of memory CD4+ T cells and cytomegalovirus serostatus. Study-wide context: Healthy Belgian adult donors included under ten CMV-positive and 24 CMV-negative people. Findings of the study overall: CD4+ memory repertoires contained about 40% of the roughly 160 reported CMV TCRbeta sequences. Suggested: most of the CMV-linked TCR signature lies in CD4+ memory cells. A US-trained random forest predicted CMV serostatus with median AUC around 0.9.

The germline gives CDR1 MNHNY, CDR2 SVGAGI (reference sequence). V dropped 7 bases and J dropped 1 base, with 13 bases sitting between them. This CDR3 is built from 14 residues. The data were produced by immunoSEQ multiplex PCR, yet TCRdb's version contains in-frame clones alone and is incomplete. Of 41,000 or so clones listed, around 79% were seen once; the top ten hold 0.79%. In the case of this clone: The target antigen is unknown.

Single viable CD3+CD4+CD8-CD45RO+ cells were sorted as the memory CD4+ T cells. The sequencing input was memory CD4+ T cells from blood. The chain links TRBV6-6 to TRBJ1-2; D remains ambiguous. The TCR sequence derives from an adult in good health and CMV-seronegative. The CDR3 coding sequence is TGTGCCAGCACGCCCCAAGGGCTTAACTATGGCTACACCTTC. It codes for CASTPQGLNYGYTF.